The table lists the clone carrying this T cell receptor (beta chain) with many counts. Each TCR beta library was made by quantitative 5'-RACE that incorporated molecular barcodes. Via MiXCR, TCRdb re-called the 5' RACE reads, giving one row per CDR3 protein. The table lists 10,000 to 15,000 distinct CDR3 sequences, over 2.5% of them singletons. This record comes from a study of CD8 T cells in ankylosing spondylitis. J was trimmed by 2 bases and V by 2 bases; bases with no gene match: 3. The germline CDR1 and CDR2 sequences are SGDLS and YYNGEE. CDR3 length: 15 residues. Sequencing was performed on blood, either unsorted or a sorted T cell fraction (not recorded which). The chain carries TRBV9 and TRBJ2-1, with TRBD1 matching 8 bases. The TCR sequence derives from a male donor with ankylosing spondylitis or in good health (not recorded which). CDR3 coding DNA: TGTGCCAGCAGCGTTCAGGGGGCGGCCTACAATGAGCAGTTCTTC. Protein sequence: CASSVQGAAYNEQFF.